The 13 T cell receptor beta chains reported below all come from one sample, sequenced in a study of cytomegalovirus exposure and HLA in healthy donors. The PCR ran on 60 Vbeta and 13 Jbeta primers. The table came from immunoSEQ multiplex PCR; TCRdb's copy has only in-frame clones and leaves some out. The sample contains about 200,000 clones, roughly three quarters of which appear only once. Material: PBMCs. These receptors were collected from a woman between 50 and 59 years old in good health and CMV-seronegative.

Concerning this clone: Other DNA sequences of this sample code for an identical CDR3. The rearrangement uses TRBV7-2 and TRBJ2-5; maybe TRBD1 (5 bases). Trimming removed 0 bases from V and 5 bases from J, with 10 bases in between. CDR1 and CDR2 from the germline V gene are SGHTA and FQGNSA. This CDR3 comprises 14 residues. In DNA, the CDR3 is TGTGCCAGCAGCTTAGCAGGGGCGAGGGAGACCCAGTACTTC. This sequence encodes CASSLAGARETQYF.

This clone was picked up a small number of times. This sequence joins TRBV6-6 and TRBJ1-5; TRBD1 is a possible D gene (6 bases). The CDR3 is 13 amino acids. V was clipped by 8 bases and J by 6 bases, with 14 bases between them. Germline loops: CDR1 MNHNY, CDR2 SVGAGI (reference sequence). As DNA, the CDR3 is TGTGCCAGCTCACCCGGGACACTTCAGCCCCAGCATTTT. Translation: CASSPGTLQPQHF.

The V gene is TRBV6-6, the J gene TRBJ2-7; a weak D match, TRBD1 (5 bases). Per the germline V gene, CDR1 is MNHNY and CDR2 is SVGAGI (reference sequence). Trimming removed 4 bases from V and 4 bases from J, with 11 bases in between. The CDR3 contains 13 residues. The CDR3 DNA is TGTGCCAGCAGTTTACCTCAGGGATACGAGCAGTACTTC. It encodes CASSLPQGYEQYF.

This clone was seen only once. The V and J genes are TRBV19 and TRBJ2-1; 9 nucleotides align to TRBD2. CDR1 and CDR2 from the germline V gene are LNHDA and SQIVND (reference sequence). The CDR3 consists of 17 residues. After removal of 2 bases from V and 6 bases from J, the junction contained 11 bases not matched to a gene. The CDR3 loop reads CASSIRGGGGTRNEQFF. In DNA, the CDR3 is TGTGCCAGTAGTATAAGGGGCGGGGGGGGAACCCGCAATGAGCAGTTCTTC.

The rearrangement links TRBV6-1 to TRBJ1-5; perhaps TRBD1 as D (6 bases). Germline CDR1 and CDR2: MNHNS and SASEGT. Trimming pared 7 bases from V and 2 bases from J, leaving 18 bases between. The CDR3 has 16 amino acids. The CDR3 coding sequence is TGTGCCAGCACTGAGGATAGGGGGACGGGCAATCAGCCCCAGCATTTT. Translation: CASTEDRGTGNQPQHF.

This clone was seen just once. The chain employs TRBV7-2 and TRBJ2-7, with D possibly matching TRBD2 (6 bases). The CDR3 consists of 15 residues. V shed 3 bases and J shed 2 bases, with 14 bases lying between them. The germline V gene has CDR1 SGHTA and CDR2 FQGNSA. The CDR3 spells CASSFGGGAPYEQYF. In DNA form, the CDR3 reads TGTGCCAGCAGCTTCGGTGGCGGGGCCCCCTACGAGCAGTACTTC.

This clone was picked up one time. The rearrangement links TRBV5-4 to TRBJ1-1; D gene ambiguous. Germline values: CDR1 SGHNT, CDR2 YYREEE (reference sequence). The CDR3 extends over 14 amino acids. Trimming removed 2 bases at V and 7 bases at J, with 15 bases between. CDR3 sequence reads: CASSFWELSGEAFF. The CDR3 nucleotides read TGTGCCAGCAGCTTTTGGGAGTTGTCTGGTGAAGCTTTCTTT.

This chain links TRBV7-9 with TRBJ2-3; TRBD2 might be the D (6 bases). Germline lookup yields CDR1 SEHNR and CDR2 FQNEAQ (reference sequence). The CDR3 is 15 residues long. The V and J ends lost 5 bases and 10 bases respectively, with 22 bases between them. CDR3 loop: CASSLGGLLARSQYF. In DNA, the CDR3 is TGTGCCAGCAGCCTTGGGGGACTCCTAGCCCGGTCGCAGTATTTT.

This clone was picked up one time. The V and J genes are TRBV10-3 and TRBJ2-1; 8 bases align to TRBD1. The V gene end was trimmed by 11 bases and the J gene end by 5 bases; junction bases not matched to a gene: 8. CDR3 length: 13 amino acids. Germline loops: CDR1 ENHRY, CDR2 SYGVKD. CDR3 DNA sequence: TGTGCCGTCGACAGGGGTTCCGACAATGAGCAGTTCTTC. Its translation is CAVDRGSDNEQFF.

V gene TRBV6-4 combines with J gene TRBJ1-1; D is ambiguous. This CDR3 is 13 amino acids long. From germline, CDR1 is MRHNA and CDR2 SNTAGT. Between the trimmed V and J ends, which lost 6 bases and 0 bases, there was a span of 8 bases. This CDR3 is CASRGGMNTEAFF. DNA of the CDR3: TGTGCCAGCAGGGGCGGGATGAACACTGAAGCTTTCTTT.

A few counts support this clone. The V and J genes are TRBV13 and TRBJ2-5, with D maybe TRBD1 (6 bases). This CDR3 is 14 amino acids long. Germline values: CDR1 PRHDT, CDR2 FYEKMQ (reference sequence). The V and J ends lost 3 bases and 2 bases respectively, with 10 bases between them. The CDR3 region is CASSFRTAQETQYF. The CDR3, as DNA: TGTGCCAGCAGCTTCAGGACAGCACAAGAGACCCAGTACTTC.

V usage is TRBV6-1 and J usage is TRBJ2-7; 10 nucleotides align to TRBD1. This CDR3 spans 14 amino acids. The trim removed 2 bases at V and 6 bases at J, leaving 4 bases unmatched. Germline-derived CDR1 and CDR2 are MNHNS and SASEGT. This CDR3 is CASSEWGQGSEQYF. In DNA, the CDR3 is TGTGCCAGCAGTGAATGGGGACAGGGGAGCGAGCAGTACTTC.

The rearrangement joins TRBV6-1 to TRBJ1-5; 10 nucleotides align to TRBD1. The CDR3 totals 13 residues. Trimming cost V 6 bases and J 5 bases; bases outside gene matches: 1. Germline loops: CDR1 MNHNS, CDR2 SASEGT. The CDR3 spells CASRGQGYQPQHF. For the CDR3, the DNA is TGTGCCAGCAGGGGACAGGGGTATCAGCCCCAGCATTTT.